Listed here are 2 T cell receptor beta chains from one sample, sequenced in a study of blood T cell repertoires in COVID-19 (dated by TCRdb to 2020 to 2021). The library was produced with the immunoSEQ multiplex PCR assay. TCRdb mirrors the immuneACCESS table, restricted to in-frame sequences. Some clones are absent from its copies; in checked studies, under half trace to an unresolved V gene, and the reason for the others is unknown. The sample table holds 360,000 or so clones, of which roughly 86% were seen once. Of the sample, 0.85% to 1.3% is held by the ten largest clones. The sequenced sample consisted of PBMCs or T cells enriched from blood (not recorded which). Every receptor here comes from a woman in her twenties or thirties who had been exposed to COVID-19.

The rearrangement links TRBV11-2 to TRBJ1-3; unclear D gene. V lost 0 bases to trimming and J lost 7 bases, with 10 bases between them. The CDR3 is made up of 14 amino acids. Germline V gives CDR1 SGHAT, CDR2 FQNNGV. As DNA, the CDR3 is TGTGCCAGCAGCTTAGACGGCGGGAGTAACACCATATATTTT. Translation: CASSLDGGSNTIYF.

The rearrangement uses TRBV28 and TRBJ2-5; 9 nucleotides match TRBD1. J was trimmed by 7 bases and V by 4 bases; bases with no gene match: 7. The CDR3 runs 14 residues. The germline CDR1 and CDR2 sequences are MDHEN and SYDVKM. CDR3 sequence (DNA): TGTGCCAGCAGTTCCCCGGGACAGGGTTGGACCCAGTACTTC. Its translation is CASSSPGQGWTQYF.